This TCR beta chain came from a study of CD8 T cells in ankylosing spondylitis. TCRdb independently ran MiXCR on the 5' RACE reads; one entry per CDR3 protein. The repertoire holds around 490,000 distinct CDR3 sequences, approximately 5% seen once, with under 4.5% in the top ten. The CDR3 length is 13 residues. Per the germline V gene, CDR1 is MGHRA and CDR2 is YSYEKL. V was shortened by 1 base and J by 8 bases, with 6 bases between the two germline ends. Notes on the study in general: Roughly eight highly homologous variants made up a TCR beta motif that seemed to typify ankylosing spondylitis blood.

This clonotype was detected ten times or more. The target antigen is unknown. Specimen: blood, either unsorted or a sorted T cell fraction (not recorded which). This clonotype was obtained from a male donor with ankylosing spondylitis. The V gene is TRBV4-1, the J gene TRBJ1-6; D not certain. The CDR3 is CASSQVSDSPLHF. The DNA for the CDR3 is TGCGCCAGCAGCCAAGTGAGCGATTCACCCCTCCACTTT.